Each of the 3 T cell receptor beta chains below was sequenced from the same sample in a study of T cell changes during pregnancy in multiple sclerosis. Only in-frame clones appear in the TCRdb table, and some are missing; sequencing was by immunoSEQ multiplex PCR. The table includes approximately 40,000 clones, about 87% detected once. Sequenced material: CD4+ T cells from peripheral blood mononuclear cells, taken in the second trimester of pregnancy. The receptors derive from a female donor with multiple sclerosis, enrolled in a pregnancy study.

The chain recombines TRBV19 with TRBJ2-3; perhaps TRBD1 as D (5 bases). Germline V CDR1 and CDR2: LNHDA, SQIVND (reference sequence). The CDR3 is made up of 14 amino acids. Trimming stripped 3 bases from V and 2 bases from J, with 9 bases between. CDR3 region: CASSMGPNTDTQYF. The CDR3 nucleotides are TGTGCCAGTAGTATGGGGCCAAACACAGATACGCAGTATTTT.

The CDR3 loop reads CASIQRGGLNTGELFF. CDR3 coding DNA: TGTGCCAGCATTCAGCGGGGGGGCTTGAACACCGGGGAGCTGTTTTTT. The V call is TRBV28, the J call TRBJ2-2; 10 bases agree with TRBD2. V was pared by 7 bases and J by 1 base, with 6 bases of the junction left unmatched. From germline, CDR1 is MDHEN and CDR2 SYDVKM. There are 16 residues in the CDR3. The complete variable domain, with remaining parts taken from reference TRBV28 and TRBJ2-2, reads DVKVTQSSRYLVKRTGEKVFLECVQDMDHENMFWYRQDPGLGLRLIYFSYDVKMKEKGDIPEGYSVSREKKERFSLILESASTNQTSMYLCASIQRGGLNTGELFFGEGSRLTVL.

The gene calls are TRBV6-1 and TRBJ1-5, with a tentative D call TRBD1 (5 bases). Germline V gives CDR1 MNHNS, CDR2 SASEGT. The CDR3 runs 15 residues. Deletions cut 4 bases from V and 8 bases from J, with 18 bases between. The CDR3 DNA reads TGTGCCAGCAGTGCAATCTTGGGGGGAGGGGAGCCCCAGCATTTT. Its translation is CASSAILGGGEPQHF.